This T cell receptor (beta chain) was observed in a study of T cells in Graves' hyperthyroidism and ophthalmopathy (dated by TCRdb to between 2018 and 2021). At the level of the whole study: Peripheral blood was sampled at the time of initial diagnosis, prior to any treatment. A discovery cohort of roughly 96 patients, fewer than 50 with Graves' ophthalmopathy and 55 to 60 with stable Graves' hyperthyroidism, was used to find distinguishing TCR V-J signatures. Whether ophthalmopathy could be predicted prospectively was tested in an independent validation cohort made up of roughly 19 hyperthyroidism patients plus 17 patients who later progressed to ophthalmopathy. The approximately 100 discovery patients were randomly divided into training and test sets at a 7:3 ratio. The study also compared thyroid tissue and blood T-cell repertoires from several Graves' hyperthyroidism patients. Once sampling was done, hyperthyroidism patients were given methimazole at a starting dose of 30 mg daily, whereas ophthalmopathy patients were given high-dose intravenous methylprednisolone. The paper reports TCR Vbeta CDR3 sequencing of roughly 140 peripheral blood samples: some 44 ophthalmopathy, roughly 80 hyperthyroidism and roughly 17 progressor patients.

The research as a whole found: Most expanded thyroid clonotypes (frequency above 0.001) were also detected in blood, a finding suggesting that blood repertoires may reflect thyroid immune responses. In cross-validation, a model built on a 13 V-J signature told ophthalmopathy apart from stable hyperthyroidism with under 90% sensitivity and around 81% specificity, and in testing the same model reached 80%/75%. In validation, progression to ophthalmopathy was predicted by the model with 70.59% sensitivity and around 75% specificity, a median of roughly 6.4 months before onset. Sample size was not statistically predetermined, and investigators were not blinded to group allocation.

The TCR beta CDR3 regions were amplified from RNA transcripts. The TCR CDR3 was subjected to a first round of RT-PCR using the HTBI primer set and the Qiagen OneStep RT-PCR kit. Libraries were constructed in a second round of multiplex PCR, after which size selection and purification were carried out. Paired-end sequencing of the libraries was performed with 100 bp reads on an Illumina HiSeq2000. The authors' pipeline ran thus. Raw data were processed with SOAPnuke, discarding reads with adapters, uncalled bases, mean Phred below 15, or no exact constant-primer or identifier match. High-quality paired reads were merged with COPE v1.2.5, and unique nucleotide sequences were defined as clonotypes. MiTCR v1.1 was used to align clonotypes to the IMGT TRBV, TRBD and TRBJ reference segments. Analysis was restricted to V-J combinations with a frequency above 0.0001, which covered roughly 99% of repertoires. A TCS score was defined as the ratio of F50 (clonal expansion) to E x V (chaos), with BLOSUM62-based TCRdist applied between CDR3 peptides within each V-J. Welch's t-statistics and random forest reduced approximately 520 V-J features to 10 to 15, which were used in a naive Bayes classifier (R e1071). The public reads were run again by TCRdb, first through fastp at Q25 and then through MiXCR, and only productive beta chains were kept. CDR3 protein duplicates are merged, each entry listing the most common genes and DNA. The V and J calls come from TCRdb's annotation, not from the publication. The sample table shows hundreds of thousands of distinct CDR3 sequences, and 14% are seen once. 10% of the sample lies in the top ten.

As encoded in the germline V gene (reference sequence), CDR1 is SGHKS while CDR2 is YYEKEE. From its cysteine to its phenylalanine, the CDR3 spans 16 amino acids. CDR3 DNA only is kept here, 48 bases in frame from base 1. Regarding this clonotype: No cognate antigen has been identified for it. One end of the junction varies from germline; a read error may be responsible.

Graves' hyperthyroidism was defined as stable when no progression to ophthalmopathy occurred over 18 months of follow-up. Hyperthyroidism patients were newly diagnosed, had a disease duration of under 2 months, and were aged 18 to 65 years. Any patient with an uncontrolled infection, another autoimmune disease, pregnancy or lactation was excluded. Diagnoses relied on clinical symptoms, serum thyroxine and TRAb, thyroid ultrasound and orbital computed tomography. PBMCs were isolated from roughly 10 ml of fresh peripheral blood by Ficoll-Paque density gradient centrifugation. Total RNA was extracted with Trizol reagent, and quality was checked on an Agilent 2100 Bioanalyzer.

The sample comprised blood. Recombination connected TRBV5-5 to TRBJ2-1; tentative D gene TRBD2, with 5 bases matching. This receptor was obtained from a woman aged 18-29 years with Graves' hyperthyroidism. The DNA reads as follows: TGCGCCAGCAGCCGACCCACTAGGAGTTCCTACAATGAGCAGTTCTTC. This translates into CASSRPTRSSYNEQFF.